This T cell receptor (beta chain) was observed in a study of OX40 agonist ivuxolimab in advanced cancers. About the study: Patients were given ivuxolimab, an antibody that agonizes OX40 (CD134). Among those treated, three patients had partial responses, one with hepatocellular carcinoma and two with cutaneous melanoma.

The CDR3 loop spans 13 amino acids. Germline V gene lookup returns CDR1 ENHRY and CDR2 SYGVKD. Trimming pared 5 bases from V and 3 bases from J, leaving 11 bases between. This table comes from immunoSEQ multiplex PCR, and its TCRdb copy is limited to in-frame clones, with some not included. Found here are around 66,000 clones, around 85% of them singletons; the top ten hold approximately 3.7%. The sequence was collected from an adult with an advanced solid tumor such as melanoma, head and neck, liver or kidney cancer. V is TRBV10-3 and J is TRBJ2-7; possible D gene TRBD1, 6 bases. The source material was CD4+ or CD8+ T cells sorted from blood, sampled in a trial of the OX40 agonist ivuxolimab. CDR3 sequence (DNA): TGTGCCATCAGTTACAGGGCCTTCTACGAGCAGTACTTC. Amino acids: CAISYRAFYEQYF.